These 10 T cell receptor beta chains originate from one sample sequenced in a study of T-cell reconstitution after alpha-beta-depleted transplantation in children. Library preparation (for TCRbeta) was performed with unique molecular identifiers. TCRdb processed the PCR reads anew with MiXCR; each CDR3 protein has one entry. Of fewer than 550,000 distinct CDR3 sequences listed, about 10% are singletons. The source material was PBMCs, sampled before TCRalphabeta/CD19-depleted stem cell transplant. Receptors originate from a child younger than 10 with inherited bone marrow failure, due to receive a stem cell transplant.

Ten or more counts support this clonotype. V is TRBV5-1 and J is TRBJ2-3, with D possibly matching TRBD2 (6 bases). The CDR3 length is 16 residues. Trimming pared 4 bases from V and 0 bases from J, leaving 15 bases between. CDR1 and CDR2 (germline): SGHRS, YFSETQ. The CDR3 sequence: CASSVPASASTDTQYF. CDR3 sequence (DNA): TGCGCCAGCAGCGTCCCCGCTAGCGCGAGCACAGATACGCAGTATTTT.

This clonotype was observed many times. The chain uses TRBV29-1 and TRBJ2-7; no clear D. Germline lookup yields CDR1 SQVTM and CDR2 ANQGSEA. This CDR3 is 15 amino acids long. V was clipped by 6 bases and J by 0 bases, with 18 bases between them. The CDR3 protein is CSVGPSELNSYEQYF. For the CDR3, the DNA is TGCAGCGTCGGACCTTCCGAGCTCAACTCCTACGAGCAGTACTTC.

Ten or more counts support this clonotype. J is TRBJ2-5 and V is TRBV25-1, with 7 bases aligning to TRBD1. CDR1 and CDR2 (germline): MGHDK, SYGVNS. The CDR3 extends over 14 amino acids. V lost 2 bases and J lost 5; bases outside the gene matches: 5. The CDR3 is CASSEGQASETQYF. The CDR3 nucleotides are TGTGCCAGCAGTGAAGGACAGGCATCGGAGACCCAGTACTTC.

This clonotype was picked up many times. The V and J genes are TRBV20-1 and TRBJ1-1; the D is unclear. The germline CDR1 and CDR2 sequences are DFQATT and SNEGSKA (reference sequence). Trimming removed 3 bases at V and 2 bases at J, with 10 bases between. The CDR3 consists of 13 residues. The CDR3 loop reads CSARYGQNTEAFF. CDR3 nucleotides: TGCAGTGCTAGGTATGGGCAAAACACTGAAGCTTTCTTT.

On this clonotype itself: Given a much more abundant clone one base away, this may be a read error. This chain uses TRBV30 with TRBJ2-7; possibly TRBD2 for D (6 bases). The germline gives CDR1 GTSNPN, CDR2 SVGIG (reference sequence). Trimming shortened V by 5 bases and J by 4 bases, and 18 bases separated the two germline ends. The CDR3 is 14 residues long. CDR3 loop: CAWGRRASGYEQYF. DNA of the CDR3: TGTGCCTGGGGCCGACGGGCCAGCGGGTACGAGCAGTACTTC.

This clonotype was found many times. The chain links TRBV14 to TRBJ2-3; a possible D gene is TRBD2 (5 bases). In germline, CDR1 is SGHDN, CDR2 FVKESK. The CDR3 totals 17 residues. Trimming took 3 bases from V and 0 from J, leaving 16 bases between them. DNA for the CDR3: TGTGCCAGCAGCCAGGCATTGGCGGGCCCGAGCACAGATACGCAGTATTTT. Encoded protein: CASSQALAGPSTDTQYF.

With regard to this clonotype: A read error is possible here, since a much larger clone lies one base away. V usage is TRBV20-1 and J usage is TRBJ2-7; possible D gene TRBD2, 6 bases. Germline V gene data show CDR1 as DFQATT and CDR2 as SNEGSKA (reference sequence). This CDR3 spans 13 amino acids. CDR3: CSAENPGLPEQCF. CDR3 bases: TGCAGTGCTGAAAATCCGGGACTCCCGGAGCAGTGCTTC.

This clonotype was detected many times. Written as DNA, the CDR3 is TGTGCCAGCAGTGCATGGGACTACCAAGAGACCCAGTACTTC. Protein sequence: CASSAWDYQETQYF. V gene TRBV27 combines with J gene TRBJ2-5, with TRBD2 as a possible D gene (6 bases). The germline V gene has CDR1 MNHEY and CDR2 SMNVEV (reference sequence). The CDR3 runs 14 residues. Trimming cost V 5 bases and J 0 bases, with 10 bases left between them.

This clonotype was recorded many times. This chain links TRBV7-6 with TRBJ2-2, with D perhaps TRBD2 (5 bases). Germline V CDR1 and CDR2: SGHVS, FNYEAQ. The CDR3 extends over 14 amino acids. V was trimmed by 6 bases and J by 5 bases, leaving 13 bases between them. The CDR3 DNA is TGTGCCAGCAGGGTACTAGATCCTACCGGGGAGCTGTTTTTT. Residues: CASRVLDPTGELFF.

This clonotype was seen many times. The J gene is TRBJ2-2, the V gene TRBV24-1; no firm D call. Trimming stripped 1 base from V and 5 bases from J, with 7 bases between. From germline, CDR1 is KGHDR and CDR2 SFDVKD. The CDR3 consists of 14 residues. CDR3 coding DNA: TGTGCCACCAGTGATTTAGTTCCTACCGGGGAGCTGTTTTTT. Protein product: CATSDLVPTGELFF.